The 22 T cell receptor beta chains below all came from one sample that was sequenced in a study of cytomegalovirus exposure and HLA in healthy donors. In the PCR, 60 Vbeta and 13 Jbeta primers were used. Some clones are missing from TCRdb's copy, which holds only in-frame ones; the method was immunoSEQ multiplex PCR. In the table there are roughly 140,000 clones, approximately 80% of which are singletons. Sequencing was performed on PBMCs. The receptors come from a woman between 55 and 75 years old in good health and CMV-seropositive.

The chain is built from TRBV11-3 and TRBJ2-1, with D tentatively TRBD2 (6 bases). The CDR3 length is 13 residues. Germline V gene sequence: CDR1 SGHNT, CDR2 YENEEA. V lost 7 bases to trimming and J lost 4 bases, with 11 bases between them. Here the CDR3 reads CASTQAGYNEQFF. The CDR3 nucleotides are TGTGCCAGCACTCAAGCGGGTTACAATGAGCAGTTCTTC.

The chain links TRBV14 to TRBJ2-3; no clear D. The CDR3 runs to 13 residues. V was shortened by 1 base and J by 6 bases, with 8 bases between the two germline ends. Per the germline V gene, CDR1 is SGHDN and CDR2 is FVKESK. The CDR3 loop is CASSQALPDTQYF. The DNA for the CDR3 is TGTGCCAGCAGCCAAGCCCTTCCGGATACGCAGTATTTT.

This rearrangement joins TRBV15 to TRBJ2-1; a weak D match, TRBD2 (6 bases). This CDR3 is 16 amino acids long. Deletions cut 4 bases from V and 3 bases from J, with 16 bases between. In germline, CDR1 is LNHNV, CDR2 YYDKDF (reference sequence). Written as DNA, the CDR3 is TGTGCCACCAGCACGGCCACTAGCAGGATCTACAATGAGCAGTTCTTC. Protein: CATSTATSRIYNEQFF.

This clone was counted only a few times. The chain uses TRBV18 and TRBJ1-5; D remains unclear. Trimming took 3 bases from V and 4 from J, leaving 13 bases between them. This CDR3 has 15 amino acids. Germline CDR1 reads KGHSH; CDR2 reads LQKENI. CDR3 DNA: TGTGCCAGCTCACCCCGGTCGGGTGATAATCAGCCCCAGCATTTT. Its protein is CASSPRSGDNQPQHF.

V gene TRBV11-3 combines with J gene TRBJ1-3; the D is unclear. Germline-derived CDR1 and CDR2 are SGHNT and YENEEA. The CDR3 has 14 residues. V was cut by 5 bases and J by 0 bases, with 8 bases left in between. CDR3 in amino acids: CASSLGTSGNTIYF. The CDR3 region has the DNA TGTGCCAGCAGCCTCGGTACCTCTGGAAACACCATATATTTT.

The rearrangement uses TRBV6-5 and TRBJ2-3; the match to TRBD1 covers 7 bases. Germline assignment: CDR1 MNHEY and CDR2 SVGAGI. The V gene end was trimmed by 6 bases and the J gene end by 3 bases; junction bases not matched to a gene: 3. This CDR3 is built from 13 residues. CDR3 DNA: TGTGCCAGCAGCCGGGACAGAACAGATACGCAGTATTTT. Its protein is CASSRDRTDTQYF.

This clone occurred once. The gene calls are TRBV30 and TRBJ2-5; 7 positions match TRBD2. TRBJ2-7 explains the end of the DNA better; the J call may be wrong. Looked up from germline, CDR1 is GTSNPN and CDR2 is SVGIG (reference sequence). This CDR3 is built from 15 residues. This CDR3 reads CAWGGEARITYEQYF. The DNA for the CDR3 is TGTGCCTGGGGGGGGGAGGCGCGAATTACCTACGAGCAGTACTTC.

The chain has TRBV2 and TRBJ2-5; TRBD2 matches 15 bases. V dropped 4 bases and J dropped 5; count of bases not matched to a gene: 5. This CDR3 has 16 amino acids. The germline gives CDR1 SNHLY, CDR2 FYNNEI. CDR3 loop: CASSGRTSGRGETQYF. The CDR3 DNA reads as TGTGCCAGCAGTGGGAGGACTAGCGGGAGGGGTGAGACCCAGTACTTC.

V gene TRBV27 combines with J gene TRBJ2-5; 8 bases fit TRBD2. The CDR3 loop spans 15 amino acids. Trimming cost V 6 bases and J 2 bases; bases outside gene matches: 8. Germline V gives CDR1 MNHEY, CDR2 SMNVEV (reference sequence). CDR3 region: CASRPGTRKQETQYF. The CDR3 region has the DNA TGTGCCAGCAGACCGGGGACTAGAAAACAAGAGACCCAGTACTTC.

The chain joins TRBV9 to TRBJ2-3, with TRBD2 identical over 8 bases. After removal of 0 bases from V and 1 base from J, the junction contained 4 bases not matched to a gene. CDR1 is SGDLS, CDR2 YYNGEE, per germline. This CDR3 is built from 16 residues. The CDR3 loop reads CASSVGPGGGTDTQYF. The CDR3 DNA reads TGTGCCAGCAGCGTAGGCCCGGGAGGGGGCACAGATACGCAGTATTTT.

The table lists this clone with a count of one. The CDR3 spells CSVGLAENTGLELQYF. In DNA form, the CDR3 reads TGCAGCGTTGGACTAGCGGAGAATACGGGCCTTGAACTGCAGTACTTC. J is TRBJ2-7 and V is TRBV29-1, with 9 nucleotides matching TRBD2. The V gene's germline CDR1 is SQVTM and CDR2 ANQGSEA. Trimming took 4 bases from V and 9 from J; bases not matched to a gene: 19. The CDR3 contains 16 residues.

V usage is TRBV7-9 and J usage is TRBJ2-3, with TRBD2 matching over 9 bases. V shed 2 bases and J 4 bases; nucleotides not matched to a gene: 10. CDR1 and CDR2 from the germline V gene are SEHNR and FQNEAQ (reference sequence). The CDR3 has 17 amino acids. CDR3 sequence reads: CASSLYGLAKGSDTQYF. DNA for the CDR3: TGTGCCAGCAGCTTATACGGACTAGCGAAAGGGTCAGATACGCAGTATTTT.

The chain has TRBV5-1 and TRBJ1-4; D unclear. CDR3 size: 14 residues. The V end lost 4 bases, the J end lost 4 bases, and 11 bases lay between the germline ends. Germline CDR1 reads SGHRS; CDR2 reads YFSETQ. CDR3 coding DNA: TGCGCCAGCAGCGTCGCGGGTTTTAATGAAAAACTGTTTTTT. Translated: CASSVAGFNEKLFF. Combining the CDR3 with reference TRBV5-1 and TRBJ1-4 gives the whole variable domain KAGVTQTPRYLIKTRGQQVTLSCSPISGHRSVSWYQQTPGQGLQFLFEYFSETQRNKGNFPGRFSGRQFSNSRSEMNVSTLELGDSALYLCASSVAGFNEKLFFGSGTQLSVL.

The gene calls are TRBV7-2 and TRBJ2-7; 10 bases line up with TRBD1. V trimming: 5 bases; J trimming: 6 bases; junction bases outside the gene matches: 7. This CDR3 has 14 residues. Looked up from germline, CDR1 is SGHTA and CDR2 is FQGNSA. The CDR3 reads CASSPGTGASEQYF. CDR3 nucleotides: TGTGCCAGCAGCCCCGGGACAGGGGCATCCGAGCAGTACTTC.

This rearrangement joins TRBV15 to TRBJ2-7; TRBD1 might be the D (6 bases). The CDR3 is 15 residues long. V lost 0 bases and J 3 bases, leaving 12 bases between the germline ends. CDR1 LNHNV and CDR2 YYDKDF come from the germline V gene (reference sequence). CDR3 coding DNA: TGTGCCACCAGCAGAGAGCCCAGAGGGGGCTACGAGCAGTACTTC. Translated, it gives CATSREPRGGYEQYF.

V and J are TRBV7-3 and TRBJ2-6; TRBD1 aligns across 8 bases. Per the germline V gene, CDR1 is SGHTA and CDR2 is FQGTGA. This CDR3 spans 17 amino acids. V lost 3 bases, J lost 2 bases, and 6 bases stayed unmatched. CDR3 in amino acids: CASSLMTGVPGANVLTF. DNA of the CDR3: TGTGCCAGCAGCTTGATGACAGGGGTGCCTGGGGCCAACGTCCTGACTTTC.

This clone came up once. This chain uses TRBV6-6 with TRBJ2-7; 9 bases agree with TRBD1. This CDR3 has 15 residues. Germline CDR1 is MNHNY and CDR2 is SVGAGI (reference sequence). V lost 5 bases, J lost 5 bases, and 10 bases stayed unmatched. Written as DNA, the CDR3 is TGTGCCAGCAGTACCCGGACAGGGGTTGTCCACGAGCAGTACTTC. Its protein product is CASSTRTGVVHEQYF.

The chain combines TRBV5-4 with TRBJ1-1, with D tentatively TRBD1 (6 bases). Germline V gene lookup returns CDR1 SGHNT and CDR2 YYREEE (reference sequence). The CDR3 is 15 residues long. Trimming shortened V by 5 bases and J by 1 base, and 15 bases separated the two germline ends. The CDR3 is CASSQRGGTNTEAFF. The CDR3 DNA follows: TGTGCCAGCAGTCAGCGTGGGGGCACGAACACTGAAGCTTTCTTT.

The chain couples TRBV6-5 to TRBJ1-1, with unresolved D. This CDR3 is 16 amino acids long. Germline CDR1 reads MNHEY; CDR2 reads SVGAGI. V was pared by 0 bases and J by 0 bases, with 11 bases between. This CDR3 reads CASSYSIFQMNTEAFF. The DNA for the CDR3 is TGTGCCAGCAGTTACTCGATTTTCCAGATGAACACTGAAGCTTTCTTT.

This clone occurred a few times. CDR3 bases: TGCGCCAGCAGCATACGACTAGCGTACACAGATACGCAGTATTTT. It codes for CASSIRLAYTDTQYF. The V and J genes are TRBV4-3 and TRBJ2-3; 8 bases fit TRBD2. CDR1 and CDR2 from the germline V gene are LGHNA and YSLEER. The trim removed 5 bases at V and 2 bases at J, leaving 6 bases unmatched. The CDR3 is 15 amino acids.

The rearrangement uses TRBV29-1 and TRBJ2-2; 8 bases map to TRBD2. Looked up from germline, CDR1 is SQVTM and CDR2 is ANQGSEA. This CDR3 region has 15 residues. Unmatched junction bases numbered 11, after V lost 6 bases and J lost 5 bases. The DNA of the CDR3 is TGCAGCGTCACACCCAGCGGGAGTCGGACCGGGGAGCTGTTTTTT. It translates to CSVTPSGSRTGELFF.

V is TRBV10-3 and J is TRBJ1-1; 10 nucleotides align to TRBD1. The CDR3 extends over 16 amino acids. The J segment lost 3 bases and the V segment lost 3 bases, leaving 7 bases of the junction unmatched. Looked up from germline, CDR1 is ENHRY and CDR2 is SYGVKD. The CDR3 loop is CAISDLIGQGDTEAFF. In DNA, the CDR3 is TGTGCCATCAGTGATCTAATCGGACAGGGGGACACTGAAGCTTTCTTT.